This T cell receptor beta chain was sequenced during a study of metastatic and nonmetastatic thyroid tumors. Study-wide results and limits: Compared with benign nodules, malignant thyroid tumors were reported to have significantly higher TCR beta diversity in both blood and tumor.

TCRdb re-called the PCR reads via MiXCR. The sample consists of some 30,000 clones, 7% to 9% of them appearing once. There are many counts of this clone. Its antigen remains unidentified. Ahead of thyroid surgery, no patient had received treatment of any kind. This CDR3 has 12 amino acids. CDR1 and CDR2 (germline): KGHSH, LQKENI. Trimming removed 6 bases at V and 3 bases at J, with 8 bases between. Sequenced material: blood. This sequence originates from a female donor with papillary thyroid cancer or a benign thyroid nodule (not recorded which). Some clones in this sample may be carry-over from other donors' samples. The rearrangement joins TRBV18 to TRBJ2-5; D is uncertain. This CDR3 is CASSPEKETQYF. DNA of the CDR3: TGTGCCAGCTCCCCAGAAAAAGAGACCCAGTACTTC.